Detailed here is one T cell receptor (beta chain). This sample is drawn from a study of shared clonotypes between healthy human individuals. Libraries were prepared by immunoSEQ multiplex PCR; TCRdb keeps only in-frame clonotypes and omits some of them. Of about 820,000 clones listed, 92% are singletons. The V gene end was trimmed by 8 bases and the J gene end by 7 bases; junction bases not matched to a gene: 21. This CDR3 region has 17 residues. Germline V gene sequence: CDR1 MDHEN, CDR2 SYDVKM. Terminally differentiated effector memory CD45RA+ cells were left out of the naive CD8 fraction, which was CD45RO-negative and positively selected for CCR7.

This sequence joins TRBV28 and TRBJ2-3; 7 bases map to TRBD2. The TCR was taken from a man aged 25 to 40 in good health. Sequencing was performed on naive CD8+ T cells sorted from blood. The CDR3 DNA reads as TGTGCCAGCGCCTCGGGGAGGGGACCCACCCTAGGGCATACGCAGTATTTT. Its translation is CASASGRGPTLGHTQYF.